This TCR beta chain was captured in a study of blood T cell repertoires in COVID-19. TCRdb's table, derived via immunoSEQ multiplex PCR, lists solely in-frame clones and lacks some. The table has fewer than 300,000 clones, 88% seen once. CDR3 length: 14 residues. Trimming took off 7 bases at V and 5 bases at J, with 17 bases between the two ends. From germline, CDR1 is SGHRS and CDR2 YFSETQ. The chain is built from TRBV5-1 and TRBJ2-3; TRBD2 might be the D (5 bases). The sequence was collected from a woman aged 40 to 55 who had recovered from COVID-19. The source material was peripheral blood. The CDR3, as DNA: TGCGCCAGCGCCAATGGAGGTGTTGGAGATACGCAGTATTTT. It translates to CASANGGVGDTQYF.